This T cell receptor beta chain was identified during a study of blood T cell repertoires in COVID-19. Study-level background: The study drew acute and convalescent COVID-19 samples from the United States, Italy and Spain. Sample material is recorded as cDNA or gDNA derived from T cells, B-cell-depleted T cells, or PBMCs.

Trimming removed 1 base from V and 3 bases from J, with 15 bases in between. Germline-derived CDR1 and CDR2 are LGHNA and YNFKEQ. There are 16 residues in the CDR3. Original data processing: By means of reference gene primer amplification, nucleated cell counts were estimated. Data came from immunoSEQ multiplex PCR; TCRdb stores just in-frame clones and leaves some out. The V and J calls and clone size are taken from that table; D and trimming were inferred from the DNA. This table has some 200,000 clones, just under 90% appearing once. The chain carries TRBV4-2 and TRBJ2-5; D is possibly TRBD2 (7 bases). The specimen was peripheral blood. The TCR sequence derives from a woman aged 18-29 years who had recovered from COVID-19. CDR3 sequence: CASSQGVGGGKETQYF. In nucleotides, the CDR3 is TGTGCCAGCAGCCAAGGGGTTGGGGGGGGCAAAGAGACCCAGTACTTC.